A single sample gave rise to the 8 T cell receptor beta chains below, sequenced in a study of T cells in Graves' hyperthyroidism and ophthalmopathy. The TCR beta CDR3 regions underwent amplification using RNA transcripts as the source. The study used the HTBI primer set for a first-round RT-PCR of the TCR CDR3. TCRdb re-analysed the multiplex PCR reads in MiXCR, keeping a single row per CDR3 protein. The sample includes 75,000 to 100,000 distinct CDR3 sequences, roughly 39% of them seen just once. Input material: peripheral blood or thyroid tissue (not recorded which). Receptor source: a woman aged 25 to 39 with Graves' hyperthyroidism.

This chain connects TRBV5-1 to TRBJ2-7, with 9 positions matching TRBD2. The CDR3 runs to 15 residues. The germline gives CDR1 SGHRS, CDR2 YFSETQ. The V gene end was trimmed by 0 bases and the J gene end by 5 bases; junction bases not matched to a gene: 6. CDR3 loop: CASSLGGGVDDEQYF. For the CDR3, the DNA is TGCGCCAGCAGCTTGGGCGGGGGGGTTGACGACGAGCAGTACTTC.

This clonotype was counted many times. The chain uses TRBV9 and TRBJ2-7; 7 positions agree with TRBD1. Germline CDR1 reads SGDLS; CDR2 reads YYNGEE. CDR3 length: 16 residues. The ends lost 3 bases at V and 6 bases at J; junction bases unmatched: 15. The CDR3 region is CASSAEIRTGRGEQYF. CDR3 sequence (DNA): TGTGCCAGCAGCGCGGAAATTCGGACAGGCCGCGGCGAGCAGTACTTC.

This clonotype was recorded at least ten times. This chain connects TRBV5-1 to TRBJ1-2; D gene ambiguous. Per the germline V gene, CDR1 is SGHRS and CDR2 is YFSETQ. The V gene lost 2 bases and the J gene lost 4 bases, with 6 bases spanning the gap. CDR3 length equals 12 residues. The CDR3 bases are TGCGCCAGCAGCTTTGACCGCTATGGCTACACCTTC. It specifies CASSFDRYGYTF.

This clonotype was seen more than once but under ten times. The chain joins TRBV20-1 to TRBJ2-7, with 10 positions matching TRBD2. V shed 6 bases and J 4 bases; nucleotides not matched to a gene: 3. There are 12 residues in the CDR3. Germline V gives CDR1 DFQATT, CDR2 SNEGSKA (reference sequence). CDR3 loop: CSAEAGGYEQYF. The CDR3 region has the DNA TGCAGTGCAGAAGCGGGAGGGTACGAGCAGTACTTC.

This clonotype has a count of ten or more. The chain uses TRBV20-1 and TRBJ1-2; D ambiguous. The V gene lost 0 bases and the J gene lost 4 bases, with 12 bases spanning the gap. This CDR3 is 14 amino acids long. Looked up from germline, CDR1 is DFQATT and CDR2 is SNEGSKA (reference sequence). CDR3 protein: CSARDPGALYGYTF. The CDR3 DNA follows: TGCAGTGCTAGAGATCCAGGTGCCCTCTATGGCTACACCTTC.

A note on this clonotype: A read error is possible here, since a much larger clone lies one base away. The CDR3 does not end in the conserved phenylalanine or tryptophan, so this is likely a read error. The gene calls are TRBV7-2 and TRBJ2-2, with 8 bases fitting TRBD2. V lost 6 bases to trimming and J lost 4 bases; unmatched junction nucleotides: 10. Germline V gene data show CDR1 as SGHTA and CDR2 as FQGNSA. The CDR3 covers 16 residues. The CDR3 spells CASSLFREGGTGELFL. The CDR3 DNA follows: TGTGCCAGCAGTTTATTCCGGGAGGGCGGCACCGGGGAGCTGTTTCTT.

The V and J genes are TRBV5-1 and TRBJ2-6; weak D call: TRBD1 (6 bases). The V and J ends lost 4 bases and 1 base respectively, with 6 bases between them. The germline CDR1 and CDR2 sequences are SGHRS and YFSETQ. The CDR3 is 14 residues long. The CDR3: CASSDRSGANVLTF. CDR3 in DNA: TGCGCCAGCAGCGACAGGTCTGGGGCCAACGTCCTGACTTTC.

This clonotype was detected many times. The chain combines TRBV9 with TRBJ1-1; D might be TRBD1 (6 bases). The CDR3 consists of 15 residues. CDR1 is SGDLS and CDR2 is YYNGEE in the germline V gene. V dropped 0 bases and J dropped 6 bases, with 15 bases sitting between them. CDR3 amino acids: CASSVAGGGHAEAFF. CDR3 sequence (DNA): TGTGCCAGCAGCGTAGCGGGAGGGGGGCACGCTGAAGCTTTCTTT. The complete variable domain, with remaining parts taken from reference TRBV9 and TRBJ1-1, reads DSGVTQTPKHLITATGQRVTLRCSPRSGDLSVYWYQQSLDQGLQFLIQYYNGEERAKGNILERFSAQQFPDLHSELNLSSLELGDSALYFCASSVAGGGHAEAFFGQGTRLTVV.